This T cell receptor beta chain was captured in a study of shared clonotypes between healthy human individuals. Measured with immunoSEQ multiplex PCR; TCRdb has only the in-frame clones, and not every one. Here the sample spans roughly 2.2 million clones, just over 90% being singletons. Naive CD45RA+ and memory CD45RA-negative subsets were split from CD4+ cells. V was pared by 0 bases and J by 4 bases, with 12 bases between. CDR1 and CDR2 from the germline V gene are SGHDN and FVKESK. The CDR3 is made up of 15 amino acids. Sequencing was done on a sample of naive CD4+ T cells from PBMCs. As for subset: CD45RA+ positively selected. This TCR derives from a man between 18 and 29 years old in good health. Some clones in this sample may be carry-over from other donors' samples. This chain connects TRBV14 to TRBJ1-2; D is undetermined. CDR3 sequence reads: CASSQEGQTFYGYTF. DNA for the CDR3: TGTGCCAGCAGCCAAGAAGGGCAGACTTTCTATGGCTACACCTTC.